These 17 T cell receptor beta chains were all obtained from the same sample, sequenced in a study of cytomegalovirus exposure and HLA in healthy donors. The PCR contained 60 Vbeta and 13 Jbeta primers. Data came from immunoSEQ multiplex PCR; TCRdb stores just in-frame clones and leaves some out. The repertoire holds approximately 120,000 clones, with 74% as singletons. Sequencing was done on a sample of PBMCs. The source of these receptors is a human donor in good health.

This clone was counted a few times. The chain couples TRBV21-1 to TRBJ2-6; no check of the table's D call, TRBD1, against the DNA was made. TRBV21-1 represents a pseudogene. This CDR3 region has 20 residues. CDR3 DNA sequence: TGTGCCAGCAGCGCCCACCTGAACCGGGACAGGAGCTCTGGGGCCAACGTCCTGACTTTC. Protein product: CASSAHLNRDRSSGANVLTF.

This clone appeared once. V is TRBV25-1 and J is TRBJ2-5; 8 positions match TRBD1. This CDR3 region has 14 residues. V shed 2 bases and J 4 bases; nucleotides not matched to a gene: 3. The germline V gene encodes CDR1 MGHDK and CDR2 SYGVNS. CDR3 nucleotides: TGTGCCAGCAGTGAACCGGACAGGGTAGAGACCCAGTACTTC. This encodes CASSEPDRVETQYF.

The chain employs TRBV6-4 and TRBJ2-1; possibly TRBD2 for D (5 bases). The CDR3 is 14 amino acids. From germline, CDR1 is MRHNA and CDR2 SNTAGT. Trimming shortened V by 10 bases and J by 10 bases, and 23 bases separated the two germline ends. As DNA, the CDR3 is TGTGCCATCGCCCGAGGGCGACCCCTGTTAGAGCAGTTCTTC. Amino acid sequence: CAIARGRPLLEQFF.

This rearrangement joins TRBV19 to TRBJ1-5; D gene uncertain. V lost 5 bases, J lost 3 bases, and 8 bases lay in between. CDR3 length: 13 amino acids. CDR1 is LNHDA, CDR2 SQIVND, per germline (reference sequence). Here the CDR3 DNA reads TGTGCCAGTAGTTCCTCTTTCAATCAGCCCCAGCATTTT. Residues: CASSSSFNQPQHF. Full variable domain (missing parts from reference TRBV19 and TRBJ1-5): DGGITQSPKYLFRKEGQNVTLSCEQNLNHDAMYWYRQDPGQGLRLIYYSQIVNDFQKGDIAEGYSVSREKKESFPLTVTSAQKNPTAFYLCASSSSFNQPQHFGDGTRLSIL.

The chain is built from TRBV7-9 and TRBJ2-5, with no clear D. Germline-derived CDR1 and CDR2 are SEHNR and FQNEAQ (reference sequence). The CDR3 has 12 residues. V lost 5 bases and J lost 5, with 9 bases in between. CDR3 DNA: TGTGCCAGCAGCCCTCTGTCCGAGACCCAGTACTTC. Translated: CASSPLSETQYF.

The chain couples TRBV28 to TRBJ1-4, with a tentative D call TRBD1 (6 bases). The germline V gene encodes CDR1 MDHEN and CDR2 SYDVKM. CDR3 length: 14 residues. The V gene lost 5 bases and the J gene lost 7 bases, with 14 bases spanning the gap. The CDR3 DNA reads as TGTGCCAGCAGTCAAGGGGGAAGTGGTGAAAAACTGTTTTTT. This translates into CASSQGGSGEKLFF.

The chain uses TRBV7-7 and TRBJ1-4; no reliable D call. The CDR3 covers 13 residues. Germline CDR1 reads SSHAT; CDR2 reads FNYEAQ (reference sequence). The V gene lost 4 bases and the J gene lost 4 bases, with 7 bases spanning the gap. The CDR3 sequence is CASSSGLNEKLFF. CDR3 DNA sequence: TGTGCCAGCAGCTCGGGTCTTAATGAAAAACTGTTTTTT.

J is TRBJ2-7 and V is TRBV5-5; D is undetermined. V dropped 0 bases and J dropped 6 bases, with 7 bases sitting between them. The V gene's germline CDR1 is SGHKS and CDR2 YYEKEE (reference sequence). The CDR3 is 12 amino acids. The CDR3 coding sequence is TGTGCCAGCAGCTTGGCGCCGGGCGAGCAGTACTTC. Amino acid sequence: CASSLAPGEQYF.

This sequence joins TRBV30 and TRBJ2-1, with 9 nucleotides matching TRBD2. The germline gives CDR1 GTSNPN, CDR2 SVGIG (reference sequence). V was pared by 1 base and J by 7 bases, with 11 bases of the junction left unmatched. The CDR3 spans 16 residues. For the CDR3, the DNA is TGTGCCTGGAGTGCCCGGGCTAGCGGGGTAGGGAATGAGCAGTTCTTC. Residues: CAWSARASGVGNEQFF.

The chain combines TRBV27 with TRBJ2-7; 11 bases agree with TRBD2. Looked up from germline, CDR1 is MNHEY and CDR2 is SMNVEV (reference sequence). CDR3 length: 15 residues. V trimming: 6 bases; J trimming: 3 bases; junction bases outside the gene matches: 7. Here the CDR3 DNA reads TGTGCCAGCAGCCCGGGACTAGCGGCCCACTACGAGCAGTACTTC. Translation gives CASSPGLAAHYEQYF.

CDR3 sequence: CASSSGLTGQPQHF. The CDR3 DNA reads as TGTGCCAGCAGCTCGGGACTAACCGGTCAGCCCCAGCATTTT. The rearrangement links TRBV5-4 to TRBJ1-5, with D maybe TRBD1 (5 bases). V was trimmed by 3 bases and J by 6 bases, leaving 13 bases between them. The length of the CDR3 is 14 residues. From germline, CDR1 is SGHNT and CDR2 YYREEE (reference sequence).

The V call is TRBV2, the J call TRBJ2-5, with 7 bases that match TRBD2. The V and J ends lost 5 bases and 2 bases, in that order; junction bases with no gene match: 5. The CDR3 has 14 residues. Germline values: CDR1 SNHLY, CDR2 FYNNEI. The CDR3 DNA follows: TGTGCCAGCAGTCCTTTTAGCGGGCAAGAGACCCAGTACTTC. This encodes CASSPFSGQETQYF.

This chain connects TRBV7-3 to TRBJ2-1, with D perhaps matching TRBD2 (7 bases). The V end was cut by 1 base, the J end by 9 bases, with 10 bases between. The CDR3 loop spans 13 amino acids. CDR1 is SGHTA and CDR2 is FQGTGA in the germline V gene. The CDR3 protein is CASSLIGGAEQFF. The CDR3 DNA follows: TGTGCCAGCAGCTTAATAGGGGGGGCTGAGCAGTTCTTC.

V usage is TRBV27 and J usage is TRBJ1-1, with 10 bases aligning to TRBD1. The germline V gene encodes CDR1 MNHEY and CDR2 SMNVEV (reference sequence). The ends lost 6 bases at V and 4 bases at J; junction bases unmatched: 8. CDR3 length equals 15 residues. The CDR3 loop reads CASRPSRDRGTEAFF. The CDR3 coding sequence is TGTGCCAGCAGACCATCCCGGGACAGGGGCACTGAAGCTTTCTTT.

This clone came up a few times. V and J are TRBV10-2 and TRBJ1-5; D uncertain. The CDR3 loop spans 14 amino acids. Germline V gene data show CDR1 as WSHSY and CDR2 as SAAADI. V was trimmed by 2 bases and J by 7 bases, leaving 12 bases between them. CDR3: CASSEGTTAQPQHF. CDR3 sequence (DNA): TGCGCCAGCAGTGAGGGAACCACAGCCCAGCCCCAGCATTTT.

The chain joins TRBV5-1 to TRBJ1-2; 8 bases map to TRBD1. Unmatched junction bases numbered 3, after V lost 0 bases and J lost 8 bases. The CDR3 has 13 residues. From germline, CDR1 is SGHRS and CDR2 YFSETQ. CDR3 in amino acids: CASSLDRGDGYTF. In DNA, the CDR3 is TGCGCCAGCAGCTTGGACAGGGGGGACGGCTACACCTTC. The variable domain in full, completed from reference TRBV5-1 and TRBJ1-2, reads KAGVTQTPRYLIKTRGQQVTLSCSPISGHRSVSWYQQTPGQGLQFLFEYFSETQRNKGNFPGRFSGRQFSNSRSEMNVSTLELGDSALYLCASSLDRGDGYTFGSGTRLTVV.

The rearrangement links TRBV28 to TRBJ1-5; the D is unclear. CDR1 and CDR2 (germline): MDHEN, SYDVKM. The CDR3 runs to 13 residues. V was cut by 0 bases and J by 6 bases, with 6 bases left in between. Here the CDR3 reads CASSLWGSQPQHF. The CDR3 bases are TGTGCCAGCAGTTTATGGGGGAGTCAGCCCCAGCATTTT.